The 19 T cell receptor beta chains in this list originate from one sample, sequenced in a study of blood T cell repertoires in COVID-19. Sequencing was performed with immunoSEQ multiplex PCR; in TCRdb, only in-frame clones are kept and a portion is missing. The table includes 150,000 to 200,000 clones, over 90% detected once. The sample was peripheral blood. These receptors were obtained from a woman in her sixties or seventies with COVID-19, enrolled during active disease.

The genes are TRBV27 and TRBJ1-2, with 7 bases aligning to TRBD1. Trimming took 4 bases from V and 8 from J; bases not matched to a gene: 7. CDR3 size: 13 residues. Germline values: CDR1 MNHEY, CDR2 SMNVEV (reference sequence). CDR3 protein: CASSSRQGQGYTF. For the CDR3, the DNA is TGTGCCAGCAGTTCTAGACAGGGACAGGGCTACACCTTC.

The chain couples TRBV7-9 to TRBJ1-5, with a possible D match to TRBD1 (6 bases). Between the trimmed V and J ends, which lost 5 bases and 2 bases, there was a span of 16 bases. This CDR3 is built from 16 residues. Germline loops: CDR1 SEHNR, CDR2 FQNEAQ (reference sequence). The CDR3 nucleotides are TGTGCCAGCAGCCCAGAGACAGGCTCGGGCAATCAGCCCCAGCATTTT. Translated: CASSPETGSGNQPQHF.

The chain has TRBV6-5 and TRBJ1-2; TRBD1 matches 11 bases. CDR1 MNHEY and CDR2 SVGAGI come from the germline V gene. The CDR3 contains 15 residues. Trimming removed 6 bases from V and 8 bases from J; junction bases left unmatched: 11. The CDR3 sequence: CASRGRTGGTGGYTF. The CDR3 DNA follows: TGTGCCAGCAGGGGGAGGACAGGGGGCACAGGGGGCTACACCTTC.

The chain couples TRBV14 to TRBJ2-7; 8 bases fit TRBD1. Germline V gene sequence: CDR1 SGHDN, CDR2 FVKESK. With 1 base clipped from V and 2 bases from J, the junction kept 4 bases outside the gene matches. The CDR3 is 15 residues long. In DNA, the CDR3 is TGTGCCAGCAGCCAAGCCGGGGACAGGCCCTACGAGCAGTACTTC. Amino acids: CASSQAGDRPYEQYF.

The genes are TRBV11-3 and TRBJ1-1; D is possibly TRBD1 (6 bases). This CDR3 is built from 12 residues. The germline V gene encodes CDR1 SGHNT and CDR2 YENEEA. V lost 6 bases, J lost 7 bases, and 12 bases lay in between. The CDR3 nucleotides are TGTGCCAGCAGTTGGACAGCCAATGAAGCTTTCTTT. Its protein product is CASSWTANEAFF.

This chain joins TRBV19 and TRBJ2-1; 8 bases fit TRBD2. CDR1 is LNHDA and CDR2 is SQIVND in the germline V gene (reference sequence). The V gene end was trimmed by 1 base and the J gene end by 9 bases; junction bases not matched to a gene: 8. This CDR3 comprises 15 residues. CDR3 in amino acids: CASSIAARGTSEQFF. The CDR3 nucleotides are TGTGCCAGTAGTATAGCAGCGCGGGGGACTAGTGAGCAGTTCTTC.

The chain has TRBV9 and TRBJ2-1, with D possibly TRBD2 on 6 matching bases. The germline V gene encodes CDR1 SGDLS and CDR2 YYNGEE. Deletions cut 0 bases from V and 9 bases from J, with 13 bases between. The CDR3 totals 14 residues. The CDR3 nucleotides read TGTGCCAGCAGCGTAGGTGGTAGCGGCAGTGAGCAGTTCTTC. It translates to CASSVGGSGSEQFF. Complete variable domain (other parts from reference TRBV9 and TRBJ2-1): DSGVTQTPKHLITATGQRVTLRCSPRSGDLSVYWYQQSLDQGLQFLIQYYNGEERAKGNILERFSAQQFPDLHSELNLSSLELGDSALYFCASSVGGSGSEQFFGPGTRLTVL.

CDR3 sequence reads: CASRELMNTEAFF. The CDR3 DNA reads TGTGCCAGCAGGGAGCTCATGAACACTGAAGCTTTCTTT. The rearrangement uses TRBV9 and TRBJ1-1; D gene ambiguous. The CDR3 spans 13 residues. Germline V gives CDR1 SGDLS, CDR2 YYNGEE. Trimming removed 5 bases from V and 0 bases from J, with 8 bases in between.

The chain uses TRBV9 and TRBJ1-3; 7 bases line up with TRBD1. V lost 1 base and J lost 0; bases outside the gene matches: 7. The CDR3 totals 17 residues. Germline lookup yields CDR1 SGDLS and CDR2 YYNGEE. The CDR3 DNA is TGTGCCAGCAGCGTATGGGACCGGGACAGCTCTGGAAACACCATATATTTT. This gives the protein CASSVWDRDSSGNTIYF. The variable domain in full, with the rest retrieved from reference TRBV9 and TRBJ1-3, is DSGVTQTPKHLITATGQRVTLRCSPRSGDLSVYWYQQSLDQGLQFLIQYYNGEERAKGNILERFSAQQFPDLHSELNLSSLELGDSALYFCASSVWDRDSSGNTIYFGEGSWLTVV.

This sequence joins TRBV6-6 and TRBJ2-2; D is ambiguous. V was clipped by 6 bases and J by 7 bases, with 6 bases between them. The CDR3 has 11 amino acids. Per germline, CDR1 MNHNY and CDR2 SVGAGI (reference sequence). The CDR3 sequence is CASSLLGELFF. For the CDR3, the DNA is TGTGCCAGCAGCCTACTCGGGGAGCTGTTTTTT.

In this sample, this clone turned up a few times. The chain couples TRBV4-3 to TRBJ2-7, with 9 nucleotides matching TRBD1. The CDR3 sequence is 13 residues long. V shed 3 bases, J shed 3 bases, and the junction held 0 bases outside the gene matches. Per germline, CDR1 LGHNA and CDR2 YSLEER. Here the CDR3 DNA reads TGCGCCAGCAGCCAGGACAGGGGCTACGAGCAGTACTTC. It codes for CASSQDRGYEQYF.

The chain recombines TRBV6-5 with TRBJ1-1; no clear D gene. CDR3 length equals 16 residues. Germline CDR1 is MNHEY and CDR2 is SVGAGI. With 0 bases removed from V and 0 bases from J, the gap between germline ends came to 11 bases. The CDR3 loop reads CASSYSIRTMNTEAFF. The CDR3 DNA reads TGTGCCAGCAGTTACTCTATCAGAACAATGAACACTGAAGCTTTCTTT.

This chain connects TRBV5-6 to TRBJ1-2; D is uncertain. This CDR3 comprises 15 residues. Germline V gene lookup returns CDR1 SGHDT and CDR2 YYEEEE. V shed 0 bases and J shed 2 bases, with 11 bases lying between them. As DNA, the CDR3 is TGTGCCAGCAGCTTGGGGCTGGGCACCAACTATGGCTACACCTTC. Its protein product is CASSLGLGTNYGYTF.

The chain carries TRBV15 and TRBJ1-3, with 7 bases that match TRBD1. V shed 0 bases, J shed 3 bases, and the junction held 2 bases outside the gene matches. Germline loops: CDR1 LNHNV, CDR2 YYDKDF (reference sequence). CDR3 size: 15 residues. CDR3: CATSRDRGLGNTIYF. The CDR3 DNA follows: TGTGCCACCAGCAGAGATAGGGGGCTTGGAAACACCATATATTTT.

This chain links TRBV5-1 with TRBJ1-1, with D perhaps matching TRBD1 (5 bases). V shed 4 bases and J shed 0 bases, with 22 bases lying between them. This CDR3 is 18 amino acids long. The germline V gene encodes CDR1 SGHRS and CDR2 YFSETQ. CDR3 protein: CASSTTPARGHMNTEAFF. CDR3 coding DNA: TGCGCCAGCAGCACCACCCCTGCTAGAGGACATATGAACACTGAAGCTTTCTTT.

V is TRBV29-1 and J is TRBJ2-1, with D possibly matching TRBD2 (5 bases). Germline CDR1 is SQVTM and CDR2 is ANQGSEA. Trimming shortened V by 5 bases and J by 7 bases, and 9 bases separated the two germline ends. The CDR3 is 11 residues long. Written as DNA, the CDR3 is TGCAGCGTTCGGGGAATGAATGAGCAGTTCTTC. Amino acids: CSVRGMNEQFF.

The CDR3 nucleotides are TGTGCCATCAGGCCGGGACAGACGATCCAAGAGACCCAGTACTTC. Protein: CAIRPGQTIQETQYF. This chain joins TRBV10-3 and TRBJ2-5; the match to TRBD1 covers 7 bases. The germline V gene encodes CDR1 ENHRY and CDR2 SYGVKD. The trim removed 6 bases at V and 1 base at J, leaving 8 bases unmatched. The CDR3 is 15 residues long.

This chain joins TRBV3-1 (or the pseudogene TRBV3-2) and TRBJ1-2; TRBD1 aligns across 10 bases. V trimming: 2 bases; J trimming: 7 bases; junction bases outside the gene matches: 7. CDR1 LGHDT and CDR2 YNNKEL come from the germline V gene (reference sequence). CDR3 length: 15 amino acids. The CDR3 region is CASSQFPGQGSGYTF. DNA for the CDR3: TGTGCCAGCAGCCAATTTCCGGGACAGGGGTCTGGCTACACCTTC.

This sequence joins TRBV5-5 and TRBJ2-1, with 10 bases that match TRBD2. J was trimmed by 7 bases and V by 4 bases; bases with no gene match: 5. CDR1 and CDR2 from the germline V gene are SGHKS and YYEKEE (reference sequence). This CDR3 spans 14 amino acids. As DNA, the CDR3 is TGTGCCAGCAGCCGGGCGGGACTAGCGAATGAGCAGTTCTTC. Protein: CASSRAGLANEQFF.